Sequencing of this T cell receptor beta chain was carried out in a study of radiation and T cells in renal cell carcinoma. Study results and limitations: Pretreatment tumor biopsies were lacking, so baseline clonotypes are unknown. Top tumor clonotypes rose in blood 2 weeks post-radiation, then contracted.

The assay was immunoSEQ multiplex PCR, and TCRdb's table has in-frame clones only and misses some. This sample yields approximately 90,000 clones, of which about 88% are seen a single time; 6% to 9% belongs to the top ten. As for time point: baseline pretreatment blood. Indicated treatment: 15 Gy SBRT to primary tumor, nephrectomy 4 weeks later. Serial blood draws occurred at baseline and 2 and 4 weeks post-SBRT. Note on this clone: What it binds is unknown.

This CDR3 is built from 17 residues. The germline V and J ends were trimmed by 3 bases and 5 bases, with 21 bases remaining between them. Germline V CDR1 and CDR2: MNHNS, SASEGT. This receptor was identified in a man in his fifties with renal cell carcinoma. The starting material was blood, obtained from a patient whose treatment included radiotherapy and nephrectomy. This chain connects TRBV6-1 to TRBJ2-3; a weak D match, TRBD2 (7 bases). CDR3 DNA sequence: TGTGCCAGCAGTGACGGAGGAGGGGGGAGGGCCGGAGATACGCAGTATTTT. Translating it yields CASSDGGGGRAGDTQYF.